The source of this TCR beta chain is a study of blood T cell repertoires in COVID-19. Study-wide context: Some COVID-19 samples were acute and others convalescent; all came from the United States, Italy and Spain. PBMCs, B-cell-depleted T cells, or T cells were the source of the cDNA or gDNA that made up the material.

It was during active infection that Seattle patients were enrolled and then longitudinally followed. As originally analysed: Quantification of nucleated cells was approximated via reference gene primer amplification. TCRdb's copy holds only in-frame clones and misses some; the assay was immunoSEQ multiplex PCR. For V, J and clone size, that table is used; D and trimming come from the DNA. This table holds roughly 280,000 clones, around 87% found once. CDR3 length equals 15 residues. V shed 2 bases and J 2 bases; nucleotides not matched to a gene: 4. Germline CDR1 is GTSNPN and CDR2 is SVGIG (reference sequence).

Sequencing was carried out using peripheral blood. This sequence originates from an older woman with COVID-19, enrolled during active disease. The V call is TRBV30, the J call TRBJ2-1; the match to TRBD1 covers 9 bases. The CDR3, as DNA: TGTGCCTGGAGTAAGGACAGGGGACCCTACAATGAGCAGTTCTTC. It encodes CAWSKDRGPYNEQFF. The full variable domain, with the rest looked up from reference TRBV30 and TRBJ2-1, is SQTIHQWPATLVQPVGSPLSLECTVEGTSNPNLYWYRQAAGRGLQLLFYSVGIGQISSEVPQNLSASRPQDRQFILSSKKLLLSDSGFYLCAWSKDRGPYNEQFFGPGTRLTVL.